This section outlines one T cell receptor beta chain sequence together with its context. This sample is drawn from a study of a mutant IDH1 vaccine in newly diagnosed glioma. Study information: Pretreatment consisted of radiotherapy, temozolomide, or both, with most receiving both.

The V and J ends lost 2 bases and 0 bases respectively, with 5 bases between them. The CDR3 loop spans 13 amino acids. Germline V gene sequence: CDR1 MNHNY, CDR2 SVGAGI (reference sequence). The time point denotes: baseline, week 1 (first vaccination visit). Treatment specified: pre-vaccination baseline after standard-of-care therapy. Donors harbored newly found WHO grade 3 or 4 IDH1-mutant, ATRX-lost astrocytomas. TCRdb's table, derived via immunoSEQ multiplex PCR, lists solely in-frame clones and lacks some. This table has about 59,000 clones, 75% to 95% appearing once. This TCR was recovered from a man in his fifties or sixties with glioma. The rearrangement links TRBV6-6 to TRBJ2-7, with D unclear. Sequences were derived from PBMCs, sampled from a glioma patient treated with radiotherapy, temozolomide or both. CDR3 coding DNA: TGTGCCAGCAGTTACCTTAGCTCCTACGAGCAGTACTTC. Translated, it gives CASSYLSSYEQYF.